The subject of this entry is one TCR beta chain. The sample is drawn from a study of T cell changes during pregnancy in multiple sclerosis. The method was immunoSEQ multiplex PCR; TCRdb's version includes in-frame clones alone and lacks a portion of them. The sample consists of around 100,000 clones, over 80% of them appearing once. The CDR3 totals 14 residues. Germline values: CDR1 SGHTA, CDR2 FQGNSA. Trimming cost V 1 base and J 6 bases, with 12 bases left between them. The receptor comes from a female donor with multiple sclerosis, enrolled in a pregnancy study. J is TRBJ1-2 and V is TRBV7-2, with D uncertain. This specimen was peripheral blood, taken after pregnancy. The CDR3 DNA is TGTGCCAGCAGCTTAGAGAGAGGAGTGGATGGCTACACCTTC. Protein sequence: CASSLERGVDGYTF.